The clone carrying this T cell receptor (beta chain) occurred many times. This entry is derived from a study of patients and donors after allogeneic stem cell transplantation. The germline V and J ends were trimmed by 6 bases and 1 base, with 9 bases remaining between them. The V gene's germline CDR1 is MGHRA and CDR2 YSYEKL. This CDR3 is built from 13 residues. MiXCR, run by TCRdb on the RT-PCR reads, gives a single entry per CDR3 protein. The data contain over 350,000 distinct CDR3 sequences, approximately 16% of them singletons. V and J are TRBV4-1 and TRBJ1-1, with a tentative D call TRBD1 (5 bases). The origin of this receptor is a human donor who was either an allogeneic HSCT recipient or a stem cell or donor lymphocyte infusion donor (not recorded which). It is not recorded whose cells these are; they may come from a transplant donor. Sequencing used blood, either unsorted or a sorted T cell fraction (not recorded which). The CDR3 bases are TGCGCCAGCAGTCGACAGTCGAACACTGAAGCTTTCTTT. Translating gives CASSRQSNTEAFF.